A single sample gave rise to the 26 T cell receptor beta chains below, sequenced in a study of early T cells in non-severe SARS-CoV-2 infection. One entry per CDR3 protein results from TCRdb running MiXCR on the 5' RACE reads. The table has tens of thousands of distinct CDR3 sequences, 4.6% seen once. The source was whole blood, collected at baseline. All receptors derive from an adult who was a healthcare worker with PCR-confirmed SARS-CoV-2 infection or an uninfected control (not recorded which).

This clonotype was seen ten or more times. The chain uses TRBV18 and TRBJ1-3, with D maybe TRBD1 (6 bases). This CDR3 contains 15 residues. Germline V gene lookup returns CDR1 KGHSH and CDR2 LQKENI. The V end lost 1 base, the J end lost 0 bases, and 7 bases lay between the germline ends. CDR3 nucleotide sequence: TGTGCCAGCTCACCACGAGGGGGCTCTGGAAACACCATATATTTT. It translates to CASSPRGGSGNTIYF.

Here the CDR3 DNA reads TGTGCCAGCAGCACCCGTTCGACCACCGATGAGCAGTTCTTC. Amino acids: CASSTRSTTDEQFF. The J gene is TRBJ2-1, the V gene TRBV9; D uncertain. In germline, CDR1 is SGDLS, CDR2 YYNGEE. This CDR3 spans 14 amino acids. The V end lost 4 bases, the J end lost 8 bases, and 16 bases lay between the germline ends.

V is TRBV6-2 or TRBV6-3 and J is TRBJ2-7; perhaps TRBD1 as D (5 bases). CDR3 length equals 14 residues. Germline V gives CDR1 MNHEY, CDR2 SVGEGT. V shed 7 bases and J shed 6 bases, with 19 bases lying between them. This CDR3 reads CASTDMTVRREQYF. DNA of the CDR3: TGTGCCAGCACCGACATGACAGTAAGGCGCGAGCAGTACTTC.

This sequence joins TRBV4-1 and TRBJ2-5; D perhaps matches TRBD1 (6 bases). The CDR3 totals 15 residues. V was trimmed by 2 bases and J by 2 bases, leaving 12 bases between them. CDR1 and CDR2 (germline): MGHRA, YSYEKL. The CDR3 loop is CASSQNRVSQETQYF. The CDR3 DNA sequence: TGCGCCAGCAGCCAAAACAGGGTTTCACAAGAGACCCAGTACTTC.

This clonotype rates as medium-sized. J is TRBJ2-1 and V is TRBV6-1, with unresolved D. V dropped 2 bases and J dropped 6 bases, with 5 bases sitting between them. Germline values: CDR1 MNHNS, CDR2 SASEGT. The CDR3 totals 12 residues. DNA of the CDR3: TGTGCCAGCAGTGAAATAGTCAATGAGCAGTTCTTC. Its protein product is CASSEIVNEQFF.

There are many counts of this clonotype. The CDR3 bases are TGTGCCATCAGTGGAGGCGGGAGGGGCAGGTACCAAGAGACCCAGTACTTC. It codes for CAISGGGRGRYQETQYF. This chain links TRBV10-3 with TRBJ2-5, with 9 bases identical to TRBD2. The CDR3 extends over 17 amino acids. Germline CDR1 and CDR2: ENHRY and SYGVKD. The trim removed 4 bases at V and 0 bases at J, leaving 9 bases unmatched.

This clonotype was seen repeatedly, ten times or more. DNA for the CDR3: TGTGCCAGCAGTGAAGCCCACGGACAGTCCTACGAGCAGTACTTC. Its protein is CASSEAHGQSYEQYF. V usage is TRBV6-1 and J usage is TRBJ2-7, with D tentatively TRBD1 (6 bases). Looked up from germline, CDR1 is MNHNS and CDR2 is SASEGT. The germline V and J ends were trimmed by 0 bases and 1 base, with 10 bases remaining between them. The CDR3 spans 15 residues.

By sample fraction, this clonotype is medium-sized (0.01 to 0.1%). V and J are TRBV6-6 and TRBJ1-1, with TRBD1 matching over 7 bases. The CDR3 extends over 14 amino acids. Per germline, CDR1 MNHNY and CDR2 SVGAGI (reference sequence). J was trimmed by 3 bases and V by 4 bases; bases with no gene match: 5. CDR3 protein: CASSLDREHTEAFF. CDR3 DNA: TGTGCCAGCAGTTTAGACAGGGAGCACACTGAAGCTTTCTTT.

At least ten counts were recorded for this clonotype. V and J are TRBV28 and TRBJ2-1; D is possibly TRBD1 (6 bases). Germline V gene lookup returns CDR1 MDHEN and CDR2 SYDVKM. Trimming removed 6 bases at V and 2 bases at J, with 11 bases between. This CDR3 has 14 amino acids. The CDR3 region is CASRRQDPYNEQFF. CDR3 nucleotide sequence: TGTGCCAGCAGAAGACAGGATCCCTACAATGAGCAGTTCTTC.

This clonotype was counted ten times or more. The V and J genes are TRBV6-6 and TRBJ1-2; 8 bases map to TRBD1. Unmatched junction bases numbered 8, after V lost 2 bases and J lost 3 bases. There are 16 residues in the CDR3. The germline CDR1 and CDR2 sequences are MNHNY and SVGAGI (reference sequence). This chain's CDR3 is CASSYTDRGGYYGYTF. As DNA, the CDR3 is TGTGCCAGCAGTTACACCGACAGGGGCGGGTACTATGGCTACACCTTC.

This clonotype was observed at least ten times. The chain links TRBV20-1 to TRBJ2-2, with 14 bases fitting TRBD2. This CDR3 is built from 16 residues. Germline lookup yields CDR1 DFQATT and CDR2 SNEGSKA (reference sequence). Trimming at V came to 3 bases and at J to 2 bases, leaving 2 bases not matched to a gene. The CDR3 loop is CSARGLAGANTGELFF. As DNA, the CDR3 is TGCAGTGCTAGGGGACTAGCGGGAGCAAACACCGGGGAGCTGTTTTTT.

V and J are TRBV11-2 and TRBJ2-2; D possibly matches TRBD1 or TRBD2 (5 bases each). The CDR3 covers 13 residues. The V end was cut by 11 bases, the J end by 6 bases, with 16 bases between. The germline CDR1 and CDR2 sequences are SGHAT and FQNNGV. CDR3 nucleotides: TGTGCCCCCGGGGCAGATCGAGCCGGGGAGCTGTTTTTT. Translating it yields CAPGADRAGELFF. Drawing the rest from reference TRBV11-2 and TRBJ2-2, the complete variable domain is EAGVAQSPRYKIIEKRQSVAFWCNPISGHATLYWYQQILGQGPKLLIQFQNNGVVDDSQLPKDRFSAERLKGVDSTLKIQPAKLEDSAVYLCAPGADRAGELFFGEGSRLTVL.

The chain combines TRBV12-3 or TRBV12-4 with TRBJ2-3, with a weak D call TRBD1 (5 bases). The CDR3 runs to 14 residues. V was clipped by 7 bases and J by 5 bases, with 16 bases between them. CDR3 sequence: CASTSRVDGDTQYF. CDR3 DNA: TGTGCCAGCACCTCCAGGGTTGACGGAGATACGCAGTATTTT.

This sequence joins TRBV30 and TRBJ2-3; 11 nucleotides match TRBD2. This CDR3 region has 15 residues. After removal of 5 bases from V and 3 bases from J, the junction contained 7 bases not matched to a gene. CDR1 and CDR2 (germline): GTSNPN, SVGIG (reference sequence). Here the CDR3 DNA reads TGTGCCTGGGGGGGCCTAGCGGGAGGAACAGATACGCAGTATTTT. Encoded protein: CAWGGLAGGTDTQYF.

This clonotype was observed many times. The chain uses TRBV5-1 and TRBJ2-4, with D perhaps TRBD2 (6 bases). Germline V gene sequence: CDR1 SGHRS, CDR2 YFSETQ. The CDR3 totals 13 residues. Trimming removed 0 bases at V and 9 bases at J, with 10 bases between. The CDR3 DNA is TGCGCCAGCAGCTTGGGTCAGGGAGGCATTCAGTACTTC. Its protein product is CASSLGQGGIQYF.

This clonotype was observed many times. The V call is TRBV11-2, the J call TRBJ1-6; 7 bases fit TRBD1. The CDR3 loop spans 14 amino acids. The junction had 1 base not matched to a gene; V was cut back by 1 base and J by 7 bases. CDR1 is SGHAT and CDR2 is FQNNGV in the germline V gene. CDR3 sequence: CASSLGRGNSPLHF. The CDR3 region has the DNA TGTGCCAGCAGCTTAGGCAGGGGGAATTCACCCCTCCACTTT.

This clonotype appeared a few times. The rearrangement links TRBV2 to TRBJ2-7; D unresolved. Trimming took off 6 bases at V and 3 bases at J, with 6 bases between the two ends. This CDR3 is built from 11 residues. CDR1 and CDR2 (germline): SNHLY, FYNNEI. CDR3 DNA: TGTGCCAGCAGCTCCTACTACGAGCAGTACTTC. The encoded protein is CASSSYYEQYF.

This clonotype was seen at least ten times. The genes are TRBV3-1 and TRBJ2-1, with 9 bases that match TRBD2. V was pared by 4 bases and J by 3 bases, with 10 bases of the junction left unmatched. This CDR3 is 17 amino acids long. The germline V gene has CDR1 LGHDT and CDR2 YNNKEL (reference sequence). This chain's CDR3 is CASSPSKTSGFYNEQFF. Written as DNA, the CDR3 is TGTGCCAGCAGCCCATCCAAGACTAGCGGATTCTACAATGAGCAGTTCTTC.

This clonotype was found many times. This rearrangement joins TRBV6-6 to TRBJ2-1; 9 nucleotides agree with TRBD2. Per the germline V gene, CDR1 is MNHNY and CDR2 is SVGAGI (reference sequence). Trimming at V came to 5 bases and at J to 7 bases, leaving 6 bases not matched to a gene. The CDR3 length is 14 residues. The CDR3 reads CASSSSGSENEQFF. Here the CDR3 DNA reads TGTGCCAGCAGTAGTAGCGGGAGTGAAAATGAGCAGTTCTTC.

In its sample, this clonotype was seen many times. The V gene is TRBV20-1, the J gene TRBJ1-4; D is perhaps TRBD1 (6 bases). The germline V gene encodes CDR1 DFQATT and CDR2 SNEGSKA (reference sequence). This CDR3 contains 15 residues. The ends were cut back, 3 bases at V and 3 bases at J, with 14 bases in the middle. The CDR3 here is CSASSGAGANEKLFF. CDR3 in DNA: TGCAGTGCTAGCTCGGGGGCGGGAGCTAATGAAAAACTGTTTTTT.

This clonotype was seen ten or more times. The chain is built from TRBV20-1 and TRBJ1-6; 7 bases line up with TRBD1. The junction had 6 bases not matched to a gene; V was cut back by 0 bases and J by 7 bases. This CDR3 comprises 15 residues. Germline CDR1 DFQATT, CDR2 SNEGSKA (reference sequence). In DNA, the CDR3 is TGCAGTGCTAGAGATCTCGGACAGGACAATTCACCCCTCCACTTT. Encoded protein: CSARDLGQDNSPLHF.

This clonotype was observed many times. V and J are TRBV5-4 and TRBJ2-7; 7 positions match TRBD2. The CDR3 runs to 17 residues. V dropped 4 bases and J dropped 5; count of bases not matched to a gene: 18. Germline V lookup: CDR1 SGHNT, CDR2 YYREEE (reference sequence). The CDR3 DNA reads TGTGCCAGCAGCCCCACCGCTTCCCGAAGCGGGGAAAACGAGCAGTACTTC. This encodes CASSPTASRSGENEQYF.

In its sample, this clonotype was seen many times. V is TRBV4-2 and J is TRBJ2-3; 11 bases match TRBD1. With V trimmed by 1 base and J by 5 bases, 5 bases remained unmatched. The germline V gene has CDR1 LGHNA and CDR2 YNFKEQ. The CDR3 consists of 16 residues. CDR3 DNA sequence: TGTGCCAGCAGCCAAGGGACAGGGGGCAAGGGAGATACGCAGTATTTT. Translation gives CASSQGTGGKGDTQYF.

This clonotype was seen ten or more times. The chain uses TRBV7-6 and TRBJ2-2; the match to TRBD2 covers 8 bases. This CDR3 is built from 17 residues. V lost 3 bases to trimming and J lost 6 bases; unmatched junction nucleotides: 12. Germline V gene sequence: CDR1 SGHVS, CDR2 FNYEAQ. The CDR3 region has the DNA TGTGCCAGCAGCTTGACTGCTCCGGGACTAGGCTCCGGGGAGCTGTTTTTT. Its protein product is CASSLTAPGLGSGELFF.

This clonotype was seen ten or more times. The rearrangement joins TRBV12-3 or TRBV12-4 to TRBJ2-2, with D perhaps matching TRBD1 or TRBD2 (5 bases each). Trimming removed 5 bases at V and 6 bases at J, with 19 bases between. CDR3 length: 16 residues. CDR3 DNA sequence: TGTGCCAGCAGTCCCCGGGCCGAGGGGAGCCCCGGGGAGCTGTTTTTT. As protein: CASSPRAEGSPGELFF.

This clonotype was picked up many times. V is TRBV5-4 and J is TRBJ1-1; TRBD1 is a possible D gene (5 bases). This CDR3 has 14 amino acids. CDR1 is SGHNT, CDR2 YYREEE, per germline (reference sequence). Trimming pared 6 bases from V and 5 bases from J, leaving 17 bases between. Here the CDR3 DNA reads TGTGCCAGCATGGCGGGTAGAGGGGAGACTGAAGCTTTCTTT. Amino acid sequence: CASMAGRGETEAFF.